The clone carrying this T cell receptor beta chain occurred a few times. Antigen unknown. Ahead of sequencing, the ViraFEST assay grew antigen-specific CD4+ T cells using viral peptide pools. On roughly day 10 of culture, CD4+ T cells were separated out. The individual was infected with SARS-CoV-2 between March and December 2020, as confirmed by PCR. Every participant took two doses of the BNT162b2 or mRNA-1273 vaccine. The source of the sample is a study of vaccination effects on CD4 cells after COVID-19. The CDR3 spans 16 residues. From germline, CDR1 is SEHNR and CDR2 FQNEAQ (reference sequence). With V trimmed by 5 bases and J by 3 bases, 5 bases remained unmatched. General study findings and limits: Convalescent patients' post-vaccine spike repertoire was mostly distinct vaccine-induced clones.

Sequencing was performed with immunoSEQ multiplex PCR; in TCRdb, only in-frame clones are kept and a portion is missing. The sample has over 10,000 clones, just under 75% seen once. The rearrangement links TRBV7-9 to TRBJ2-2, with 11 nucleotides matching TRBD2. This clonotype was obtained from a human donor who had a prior SARS-CoV-2 infection. Sequenced material: CD4+ T cells from PBMCs cultured with HCoV-NL63 spike peptides, taken after COVID-19 vaccination. For the CDR3, the DNA is TGTGCCAGCAGCACGAGTAGCGGGGGGGACACCGGGGAGCTGTTTTTT. Encoded protein: CASSTSSGGDTGELFF. The variable domain in full, with the rest retrieved from reference TRBV7-9 and TRBJ2-2, is DTGVSQNPRHKITKRGQNVTFRCDPISEHNRLYWYRQTLGQGPEFLTYFQNEAQLEKSRLLSDRFSAERPKGSFSTLEIQRTEQGDSAMYLCASSTSSGGDTGELFFGEGSRLTVL.